This T cell receptor (beta chain) was observed in a study of blood T cell repertoires in COVID-19. Study summary: Nucleic acid was either cDNA or gDNA, and it came from T cells, B-cell-depleted T cells, or PBMCs.

The study assigned cohorts using participant-reported clinical history. All recovered Cohort 3 donors got two negative PCRs, got clearance, or saw symptom resolution. This CDR3 region has 19 residues. Trimming cost V 1 base and J 2 bases, with 23 bases left between them. Germline V gene lookup returns CDR1 SGDLS and CDR2 YYNGEE. Under the authors' procedure: Reference gene primer amplification gave estimated nucleated cell counts. Only in-frame clones appear in the TCRdb table, and some are missing; sequencing was by immunoSEQ multiplex PCR. Clone size and the V and J calls come from that table; the DNA yielded D and trimming. The sample has a few hundred thousand clones, about 85% seen once.

The sequence derives from a man aged 40-50 years who had recovered from COVID-19. The chain employs TRBV9 and TRBJ2-3, with D possibly being TRBD2 (6 bases). The sequencing sample was made of PBMCs or T cells enriched from blood (not recorded which). The CDR3 DNA reads TGTGCCAGCAGCGTATCGACCCGCCTCGCGGGACCTCACACAGATACGCAGTATTTT. This sequence encodes CASSVSTRLAGPHTDTQYF.